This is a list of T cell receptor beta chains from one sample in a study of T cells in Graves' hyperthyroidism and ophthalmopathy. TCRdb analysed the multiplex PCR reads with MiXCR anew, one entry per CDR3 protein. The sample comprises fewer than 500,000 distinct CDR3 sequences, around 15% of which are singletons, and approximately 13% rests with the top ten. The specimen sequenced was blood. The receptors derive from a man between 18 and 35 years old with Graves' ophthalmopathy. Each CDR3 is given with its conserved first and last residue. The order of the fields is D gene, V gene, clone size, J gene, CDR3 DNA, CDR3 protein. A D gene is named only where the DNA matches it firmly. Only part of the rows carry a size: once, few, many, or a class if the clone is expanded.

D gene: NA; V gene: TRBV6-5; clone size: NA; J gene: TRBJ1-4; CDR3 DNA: TGTGCCAGCAGTTATGGGGCAGGACGAAATGAAAAACTGTTTTTT; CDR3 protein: CASSYGAGRNEKLFF
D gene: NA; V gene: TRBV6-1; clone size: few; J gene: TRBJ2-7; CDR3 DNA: TGTGCCAGCAGTTCCCCTCCGGGACAATCACCCCACTACGAGCAGTACTTC; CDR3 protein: CASSSPPGQSPHYEQYF
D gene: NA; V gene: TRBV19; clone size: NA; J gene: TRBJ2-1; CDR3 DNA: TGTGCCAGCACAGGAGGCACCTACAATAAGCAGTTCTTC; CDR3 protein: CASTGGTYNKQFF
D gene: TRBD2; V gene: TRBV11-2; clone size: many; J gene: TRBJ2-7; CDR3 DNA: TGTGCCAGCACTCCGGGACTAGGGGAATCCTACGAGCAGTACTTC; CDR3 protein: CASTPGLGESYEQYF
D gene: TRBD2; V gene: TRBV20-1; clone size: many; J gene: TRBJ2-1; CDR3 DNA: TGCAGTGCTAGCGGTAGCGGGAGGGGAAATGAGCAGTTCTTC; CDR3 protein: CSASGSGRGNEQFF
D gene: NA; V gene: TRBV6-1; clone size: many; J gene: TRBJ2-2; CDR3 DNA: TGTGCCAGCCGTACCTACACCGGGGAGCTGTTTTTT; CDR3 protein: CASRTYTGELFF
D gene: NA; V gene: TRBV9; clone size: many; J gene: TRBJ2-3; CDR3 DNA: TGTGCCAGCAGCGTAGGCCAGCAGCGGATAATCACAGATACGCAGTATTTT; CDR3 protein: CASSVGQQRIITDTQYF
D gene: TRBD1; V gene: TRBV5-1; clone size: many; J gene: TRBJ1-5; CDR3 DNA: TGCGCCAGCAGCTTGGCAGGGGGAGAGAGCAATCAGCCCCAGCATTTT; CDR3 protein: CASSLAGGESNQPQHF
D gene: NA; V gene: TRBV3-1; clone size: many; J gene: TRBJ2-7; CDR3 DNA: TGTGCCAGCAGCCAAGGCTCCGGGACAATCGAGCAGTACTTC; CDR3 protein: CASSQGSGTIEQYF
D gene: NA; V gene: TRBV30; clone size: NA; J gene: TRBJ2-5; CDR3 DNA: TGTGCCTGGAGTGTATTGGAAGGAGAGACCCAGTACTTC; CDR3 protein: CAWSVLEGETQYF
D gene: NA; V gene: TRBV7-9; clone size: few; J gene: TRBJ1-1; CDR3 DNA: TGTGCCAGCAGTTGGGGGTCTGAAGCTTTCTTT; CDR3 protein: CASSWGSEAFF
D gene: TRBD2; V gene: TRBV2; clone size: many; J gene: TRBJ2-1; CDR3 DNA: TGTGCCAGCAGCCCCCGGCCTAGCGGGATCAATGAGCAGTTCTTC; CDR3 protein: CASSPRPSGINEQFF
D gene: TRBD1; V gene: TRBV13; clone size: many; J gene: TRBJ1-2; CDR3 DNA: TGTGCCAGCATACCGACAGGGAGACCTGGCTACACCTTC; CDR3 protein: CASIPTGRPGYTF
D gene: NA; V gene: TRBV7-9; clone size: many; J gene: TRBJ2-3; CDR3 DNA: TGTGCCAGCAGCTCGGACTCATCGGGAACGATAGGAGATACGCAGTATTTT; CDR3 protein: CASSSDSSGTIGDTQYF
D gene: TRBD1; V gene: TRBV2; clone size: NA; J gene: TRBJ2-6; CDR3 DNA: TGTGTCAGCCGGACAGGGCACGTCCTGACTTTC; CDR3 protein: CVSRTGHVLTF
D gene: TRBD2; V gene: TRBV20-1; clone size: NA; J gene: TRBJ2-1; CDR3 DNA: TGCAGCCATCTGGCGGGAGGGTCCTACAATGAGCAGTTCTTC; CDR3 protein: CSHLAGGSYNEQFF
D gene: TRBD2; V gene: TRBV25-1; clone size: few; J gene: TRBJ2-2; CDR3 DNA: TGTGCCAGCAGTGAAAGGCCCCGGACTAGCGGGAGAGTATACACCGGGGAGCTGTTTTTT; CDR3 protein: CASSERPRTSGRVYTGELFF
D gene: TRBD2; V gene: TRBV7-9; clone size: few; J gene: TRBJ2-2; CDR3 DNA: TGTGCCAGCAGCCGGCTGTCTAGCGGGATCACCGGGGAGCTGTTTTTT; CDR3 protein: CASSRLSSGITGELFF
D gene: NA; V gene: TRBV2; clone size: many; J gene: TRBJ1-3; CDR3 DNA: TGTGCCAGCACCCCGGACGGACCCTCTGGAAACACCATATATTTT; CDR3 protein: CASTPDGPSGNTIYF
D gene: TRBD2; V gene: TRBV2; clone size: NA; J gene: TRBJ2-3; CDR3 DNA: TGTGCCAGCAGTGAAAGCGGGGGGGCCACAGATACGCAGTATTTT; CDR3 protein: CASSESGGATDTQYF
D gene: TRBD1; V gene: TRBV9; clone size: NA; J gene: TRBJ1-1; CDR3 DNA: TGTGCCAGCAGCCCCGGACAGGGGGCGGATGAAGCTTTCTTT; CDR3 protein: CASSPGQGADEAFF
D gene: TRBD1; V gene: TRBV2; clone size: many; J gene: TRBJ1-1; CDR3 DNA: TGTGCCAGCAGGGCCGAGACAGGGGGAACTGAAGCTTTCTTT; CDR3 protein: CASRAETGGTEAFF
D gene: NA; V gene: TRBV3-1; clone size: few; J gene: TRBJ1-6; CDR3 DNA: TGTGCCAGCAGCCAAGTCGCGGGACAAAATAATTCACCCCTCCACTTT; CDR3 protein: CASSQVAGQNNSPLHF
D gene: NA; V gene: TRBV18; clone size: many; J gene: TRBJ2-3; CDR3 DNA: TGTGCCAGCTCACCCGGACTTCCCAGCACAGATACGCAGTATTTT; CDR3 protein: CASSPGLPSTDTQYF
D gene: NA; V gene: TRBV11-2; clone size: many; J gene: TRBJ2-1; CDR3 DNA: TGTGCCAGCAGGGCCGCGGGGCGGTGGGACGATGAGCAGTTCTTC; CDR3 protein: CASRAAGRWDDEQFF
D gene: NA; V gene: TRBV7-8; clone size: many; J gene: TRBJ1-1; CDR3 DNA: TGTGCCAGCAGCTTAGCCAATACGGGGACTGAAGCTTTCTTT; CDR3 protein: CASSLANTGTEAFF
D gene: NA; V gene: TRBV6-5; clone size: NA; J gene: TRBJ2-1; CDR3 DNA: TGTGCCAGCAGTTACTCGGGGGGATTCGGGGGCAATGAGCAGTTCTTC; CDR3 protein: CASSYSGGFGGNEQFF
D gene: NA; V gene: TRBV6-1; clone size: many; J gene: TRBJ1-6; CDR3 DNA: TGTGCCAGCAGCCTACAGGGCCCCTATAATTCACCCCTCCACTTT; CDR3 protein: CASSLQGPYNSPLHF
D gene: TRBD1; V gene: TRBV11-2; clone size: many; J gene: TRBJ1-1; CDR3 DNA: TGTGCCAGCAGCCCAACCCAGGGGGCGCCGACTGAAGCTTTCTTT; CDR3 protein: CASSPTQGAPTEAFF
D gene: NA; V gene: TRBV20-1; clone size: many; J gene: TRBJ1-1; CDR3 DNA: TGCAGTGCTACCCTTTTGGGGCAGGACCTTAACACTGAAGCTTTCTTT; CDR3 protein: CSATLLGQDLNTEAFF
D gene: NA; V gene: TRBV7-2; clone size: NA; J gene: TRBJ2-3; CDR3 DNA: TGTGCCAGCAGCTCAGGGAGTCGCACAGATACGCAGTATTTT; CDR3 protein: CASSSGSRTDTQYF
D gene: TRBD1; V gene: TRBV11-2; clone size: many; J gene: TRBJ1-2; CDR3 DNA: TGTGCCAGCAGCCAGTACAGGGGAAATAACTATGGCTACACCTTC; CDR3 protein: CASSQYRGNNYGYTF
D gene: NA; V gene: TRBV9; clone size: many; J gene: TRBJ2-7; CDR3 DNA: TGTGCCAGCAGCCCTACGGGTAGCGTGGCCTACGAGCAGTACTTC; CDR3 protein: CASSPTGSVAYEQYF
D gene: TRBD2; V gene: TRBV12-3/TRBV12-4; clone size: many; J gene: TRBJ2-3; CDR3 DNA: TGTGCCAGCAGTAGAGGACTAGCGGTCACAGATACGCAGTATTTT; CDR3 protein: CASSRGLAVTDTQYF
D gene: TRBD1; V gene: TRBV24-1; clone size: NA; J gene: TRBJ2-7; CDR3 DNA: TGTGCCACCAGTGATTCCGAGACAGGGGTCGAGCAGTACTTC; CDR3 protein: CATSDSETGVEQYF
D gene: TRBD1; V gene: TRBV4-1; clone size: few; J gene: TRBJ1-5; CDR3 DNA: TGCGCCAGCAGCCAACGGGACAGGGGGTCCCTTAGCAATCAGCCCCAGCATTTT; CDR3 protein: CASSQRDRGSLSNQPQHF
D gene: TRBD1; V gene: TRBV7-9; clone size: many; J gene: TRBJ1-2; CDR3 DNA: TGTGCCAGCAGCTTAAAGGGGGCTGACTATGGCTACACCTTC; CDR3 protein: CASSLKGADYGYTF
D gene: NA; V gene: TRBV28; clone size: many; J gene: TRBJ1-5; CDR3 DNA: TGTGCCAGCAGTTTACTTCATCAGCCCCAGCATTTT; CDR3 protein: CASSLLHQPQHF
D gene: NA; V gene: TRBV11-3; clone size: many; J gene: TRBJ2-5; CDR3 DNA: TGTGCCAGCAGCTATGAATCATACCAAGAGACCCAGTACTTC; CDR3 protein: CASSYESYQETQYF
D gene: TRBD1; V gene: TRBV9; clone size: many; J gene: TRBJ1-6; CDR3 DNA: TGTGCCAGCAGCGCGATCGGGACAGGGGGTTCACCCCTCCACTTT; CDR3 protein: CASSAIGTGGSPLHF
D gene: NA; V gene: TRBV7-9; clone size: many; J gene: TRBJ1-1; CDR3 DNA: TGTGCCAGCAGCTGGGGGAGCCAGGGCACTGAAGCTTTCTTT; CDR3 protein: CASSWGSQGTEAFF
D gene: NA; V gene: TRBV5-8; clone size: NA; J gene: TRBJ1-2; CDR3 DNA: TGTGCCAGCAGCTTGGCCTCTCGCCGCTATGGCTACACCTTC; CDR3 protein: CASSLASRRYGYTF
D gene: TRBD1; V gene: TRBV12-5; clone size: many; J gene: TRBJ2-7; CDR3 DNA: TGTGCTAGTATTGGGGCGGCGGACAGGGGGGGCCTCTACGAGCAGTACTTC; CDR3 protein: CASIGAADRGGLYEQYF
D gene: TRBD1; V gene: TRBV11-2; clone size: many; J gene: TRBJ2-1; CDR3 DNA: TGTGCCAGCAGCCTGGCGTACAGGGGAAAGGATGAGCAGTTCTTC; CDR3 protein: CASSLAYRGKDEQFF
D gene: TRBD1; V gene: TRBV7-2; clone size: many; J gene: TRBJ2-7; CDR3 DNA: TGTGCCAGCACCAACCAGGGACAGGGGGTTGGGGAGCAGTACTTC; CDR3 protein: CASTNQGQGVGEQYF
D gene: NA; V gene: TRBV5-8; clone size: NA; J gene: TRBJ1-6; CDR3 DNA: TGTGCCAGCAGCCCGACTTACAGGGTGAATTCACCCCTCCACTTT; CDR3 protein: CASSPTYRVNSPLHF
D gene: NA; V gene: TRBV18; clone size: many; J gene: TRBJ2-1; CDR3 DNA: TGTGCCAGCTCACCTACCCGGGAGACCTACAATGAGCAGTTCTTC; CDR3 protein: CASSPTRETYNEQFF
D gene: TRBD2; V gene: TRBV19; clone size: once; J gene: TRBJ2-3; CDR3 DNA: TGTGCCAGTAGTATAAGCGGGGTTAGGGATACGCAGTATTTT; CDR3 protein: CASSISGVRDTQYF
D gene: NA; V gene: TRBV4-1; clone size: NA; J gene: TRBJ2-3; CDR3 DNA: TGCGCCAGCGGGACAAGGTCGTTAGATACGCAGTATTTT; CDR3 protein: CASGTRSLDTQYF
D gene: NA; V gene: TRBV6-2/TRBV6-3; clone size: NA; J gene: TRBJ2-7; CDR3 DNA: TGTGCCAGCAGTTACTGGTTCTCCTACGAGCAGTACTTC; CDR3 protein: CASSYWFSYEQYF
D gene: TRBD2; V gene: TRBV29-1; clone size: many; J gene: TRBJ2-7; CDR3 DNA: TGCAGCGTTGAAAAGGCGGCCGGCGGGGGGTACGAGCAGTACTTC; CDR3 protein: CSVEKAAGGGYEQYF
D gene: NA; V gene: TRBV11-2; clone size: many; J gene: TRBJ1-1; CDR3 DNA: TGTGCCAGCAGCTTAATGAGGCAGGGACACACTGAAGCTTTCTTT; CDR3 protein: CASSLMRQGHTEAFF